The rows below give T cell receptor beta chains drawn from one sample of a study of cytomegalovirus exposure and HLA in healthy donors. The repertoire was sequenced with immunoSEQ multiplex PCR; TCRdb's copy has only in-frame clones and lacks some. The sample consists of approximately 88,000 clones, around 80% of them appearing once. Sequenced: PBMCs. These receptors all stem from a man younger than 35 in good health and CMV-seronegative. Both conserved end residues are trimmed from each CDR3. Clone size is not always given. Where it is, it says once, few, many or a class for expanded clones.

v_call: TRBV28
clone_size: -
j_call: TRBJ2-7
cdr3_aa: ASSLTGQGSYEQY

v_call: TRBV9
clone_size: -
j_call: TRBJ2-3
cdr3_aa: ASSYSGIGTDTQC

v_call: TRBV19
clone_size: -
j_call: TRBJ2-7
cdr3_aa: ASSMGRGGHEQY

v_call: TRBV5-1
clone_size: -
j_call: TRBJ1-6
cdr3_aa: ASSLQGADSPLH

v_call: TRBV7-9
clone_size: once
j_call: TRBJ2-7
cdr3_aa: ASSLSGGREQY

v_call: TRBV6-6
clone_size: once
j_call: TRBJ2-3
cdr3_aa: ASRDSSTDTQY

v_call: TRBV2
clone_size: few
j_call: TRBJ2-3
cdr3_aa: ASSYTDTQY

v_call: TRBV2
clone_size: -
j_call: TRBJ2-1
cdr3_aa: ASRLGLAGVNEQF

v_call: TRBV5-1
clone_size: -
j_call: TRBJ1-1
cdr3_aa: ASSRLSGRTEAF

v_call: TRBV6-5
clone_size: few
j_call: TRBJ1-1
cdr3_aa: ASSRQGVTEAF

v_call: TRBV6-5
clone_size: -
j_call: TRBJ2-3
cdr3_aa: ASRWRQGSTDTQY

v_call: TRBV10-3
clone_size: -
j_call: TRBJ1-5
cdr3_aa: AISLTETNQPQH

v_call: TRBV4-1
clone_size: -
j_call: TRBJ1-1
cdr3_aa: ASSPHRGGNEGEAF

v_call: TRBV12-5
clone_size: once
j_call: TRBJ2-1
cdr3_aa: ASGLVLAGTREQF

v_call: TRBV11-3
clone_size: once
j_call: TRBJ2-5
cdr3_aa: ASSQISGGRETQY